This entry is about one TCR beta chain. Antigen specificity is unknown. The sample originates from a study of graft-versus-host responses after intestinal transplantation. The wider study: The transplants performed in recipients were multivisceral, liver-intestinal, or isolated intestinal. The recipients all started with anti-thymocyte globulin induction and then took tacrolimus and steroids for approximately 3 years.

Whole-study findings and limits: The study found high graft-versus-host to host-versus-graft clonal ratios in allografts of patients with graft-donor T cell macrochimerism. The marrow of recipients harbored GvH clones, and ileum or blood showed some of them first.

The data were produced by immunoSEQ multiplex PCR, yet TCRdb's version contains in-frame clones alone and is incomplete. The table includes 130,000 to 150,000 clones, about 93% detected once. This CDR3 comprises 14 residues. The TCR originated in a human donor who received an intestinal transplant. The material sequenced was unstimulated CD4+ T cells sorted from spleen or lymph node cells, taken before intestinal transplant. This sequence joins TRBV21-1 and TRBJ1-5. TRBV21-1 is classified as a pseudogene. CDR3 in DNA: TGTGCCAGCACGCCCGGGGGGGGCGAACAGCCCCAGCATTTT. Translating gives CASTPGGGEQPQHF.